The 9 T cell receptor beta chains presented below share a single source sample, sequenced in a study of blood T cell repertoires in COVID-19. The table came from immunoSEQ multiplex PCR; TCRdb's copy has only in-frame clones and leaves some out. Among about 59,000 clones listed, approximately 82% were seen once. The sequenced material came from peripheral blood. Receptors originate from a man at least 80 years old with acute or convalescent COVID-19.

The CDR3 sequence: CASSLILAGGSSYEQYF. CDR3 nucleotide sequence: TGTGCCAGCAGCTTGATACTAGCGGGAGGGTCTTCCTACGAGCAGTACTTC. This chain links TRBV5-6 with TRBJ2-7; 13 bases are shared with TRBD2. Germline V gene sequence: CDR1 SGHDT, CDR2 YYEEEE. The trim removed 1 base at V and 1 base at J, leaving 5 bases unmatched. This CDR3 is built from 17 residues.

The V gene is TRBV5-1, the J gene TRBJ2-1; 9 positions match TRBD2. The germline V gene has CDR1 SGHRS and CDR2 YFSETQ. The length of the CDR3 is 17 residues. V was pared by 0 bases and J by 11 bases, with 15 bases of the junction left unmatched. The CDR3 reads CASSLALGAGGGVKQFF. For the CDR3, the DNA is TGCGCCAGCAGCTTGGCCCTCGGAGCGGGGGGAGGTGTGAAGCAGTTCTTC.

This rearrangement joins TRBV2 to TRBJ2-7, with 9 bases lining up with TRBD2. J was trimmed by 6 bases and V by 6 bases; bases with no gene match: 6. Germline loops: CDR1 SNHLY, CDR2 FYNNEI. This CDR3 contains 13 residues. CDR3 residues: CASRPGLAGEQYF. DNA of the CDR3: TGTGCCAGCAGGCCGGGACTAGCCGGCGAGCAGTACTTC. The full variable domain, with the rest looked up from reference TRBV2 and TRBJ2-7, is EPEVTQTPSHQVTQMGQEVILRCVPISNHLYFYWYRQILGQKVEFLVSFYNNEISEKSEIFDDQFSVERPDGSNFTLKIRSTKLEDSAMYFCASRPGLAGEQYFGPGTRLTVT.

The J gene is TRBJ2-5, the V gene TRBV27, with 9 positions matching TRBD2. The CDR3 is 15 amino acids. The germline gives CDR1 MNHEY, CDR2 SMNVEV (reference sequence). With V trimmed by 7 bases and J by 5 bases, 11 bases remained unmatched. As DNA, the CDR3 is TGTGCCAGCACTTCGGTAGCGGGAGCCCGGGAGACCCAGTACTTC. Protein sequence: CASTSVAGARETQYF.

The chain links TRBV28 to TRBJ1-2; no firm D call. Trimming pared 2 bases from V and 5 bases from J, leaving 9 bases between. The CDR3 is made up of 13 amino acids. The germline V gene encodes CDR1 MDHEN and CDR2 SYDVKM. The CDR3 DNA sequence: TGTGCCAGCAGTTTAAGAGGGCTTTATGGCTACACCTTC. Protein product: CASSLRGLYGYTF.

The genes are TRBV12-3 or TRBV12-4 and TRBJ2-1; a weak D match, TRBD2 (5 bases). The CDR3 is made up of 13 amino acids. V was shortened by 5 bases and J by 12 bases, with 17 bases between the two germline ends. CDR3 sequence reads: CASSQFEGARQFF. The CDR3 coding sequence is TGTGCCAGCAGTCAATTCGAGGGCGCGCGGCAGTTCTTC.

The CDR3 spells CASSSSGTVPPSSYEQYF. In nucleotides, the CDR3 is TGTGCCAGCAGTTCCTCCGGGACAGTTCCCCCCAGCTCCTACGAGCAGTACTTC. The gene calls are TRBV6-2 or TRBV6-3 and TRBJ2-7; 7 positions match TRBD1. With V trimmed by 4 bases and J by 0 bases, 15 bases remained unmatched. Germline V gives CDR1 MNHEY, CDR2 SVGEGT. The CDR3 consists of 18 residues.

This clone was recorded once. This sequence joins TRBV3-1 (or the pseudogene TRBV3-2) and TRBJ2-1, with TRBD2 matching 9 bases. Germline trimming cut 8 bases from V and 5 bases from J; bases unmatched to any gene: 7. The germline V gene has CDR1 LGHDT and CDR2 YNNKEL (reference sequence). The CDR3 length is 14 residues. CDR3 amino acids: CASREAGGNNEQFF. In DNA, the CDR3 is TGTGCCAGCCGGGAAGCGGGAGGAAACAATGAGCAGTTCTTC.

This rearrangement joins TRBV5-1 to TRBJ1-3; TRBD1 aligns across 7 bases. Germline CDR1 reads SGHRS; CDR2 reads YFSETQ. This CDR3 is 15 amino acids long. Germline trimming cut 3 bases from V and 0 bases from J; bases unmatched to any gene: 3. The DNA for the CDR3 is TGCGCCAGCAGCTATCAGGGGGACTCTGGAAACACCATATATTTT. Amino acids: CASSYQGDSGNTIYF.